Following are 24 T cell receptor beta chains from one sample sequenced in a study of CD8+ T cells in alopecia areata. TCR sequencing used cDNA made by reverse transcription of extracted RNA. Generated by immunoSEQ multiplex PCR, the TCRdb table keeps only in-frame clones and is missing some. The sample lists over 100,000 clones, 50% to 75% occurring once. Treatment: oral pan-JAK inhibitor, 5-10 mg twice daily. The source was CD8+ T cells sorted from blood, collected at week 24, from a patient treated with tofacitinib. Receptors were obtained from a human donor with alopecia areata.

The rearrangement uses TRBV9 and TRBJ1-1; no reliable D call. Germline V gene lookup returns CDR1 SGDLS and CDR2 YYNGEE. This CDR3 has 14 amino acids. V lost 0 bases, J lost 4 bases, and 10 bases lay in between. For the CDR3, the DNA is TGTGCCAGCAGCGTAGGGGAGGGAGGCACTGAAGCTTTCTTT. As protein: CASSVGEGGTEAFF.

This chain links TRBV5-1 with TRBJ1-1; D is ambiguous. Germline CDR1 SGHRS, CDR2 YFSETQ. Trimming removed 2 bases at V and 1 base at J, with 12 bases between. The CDR3 runs to 15 residues. This chain's CDR3 is CASSLHPTPNTEAFF. CDR3 nucleotide sequence: TGCGCCAGCAGCTTACACCCAACACCGAACACTGAAGCTTTCTTT.

This clone was seen a few times. The V call is TRBV7-9, the J call TRBJ1-1; a weak D match, TRBD1 (5 bases). Germline V gene sequence: CDR1 SEHNR, CDR2 FQNEAQ (reference sequence). The V and J ends lost 5 bases and 0 bases respectively, with 16 bases between them. The CDR3 has 16 amino acids. CDR3 nucleotides: TGTGCCAGCAGCCCCGGGACGATGACGGTGAACACTGAAGCTTTCTTT. Translation: CASSPGTMTVNTEAFF.

The genes are TRBV2 and TRBJ1-5, with 10 bases lining up with TRBD1. The CDR3 contains 19 residues. Trimming at V came to 6 bases and at J to 0 bases, leaving 14 bases not matched to a gene. CDR1 is SNHLY, CDR2 FYNNEI, per germline. This chain's CDR3 is CASSLPGRDRGHSNQPQHF. CDR3 nucleotides: TGTGCCAGCAGCCTCCCGGGCCGGGACAGGGGCCATAGCAATCAGCCCCAGCATTTT.

The rearrangement links TRBV29-1 to TRBJ2-7; possibly TRBD1 or TRBD2 for D (5 bases each). The CDR3 length is 13 residues. The V end was cut by 0 bases, the J end by 4 bases, with 10 bases between. Germline CDR1 reads SQVTM; CDR2 reads ANQGSEA. In DNA, the CDR3 is TGCAGCGTTGAAGATCAGAGGGGATACGAGCAGTACTTC. Translated, it gives CSVEDQRGYEQYF.

V gene TRBV2 combines with J gene TRBJ2-2; maybe TRBD2 (6 bases). Trimming left V 6 bases short and J 3 bases short, with 23 bases between. The CDR3 is made up of 18 amino acids. In germline, CDR1 is SNHLY, CDR2 FYNNEI. The CDR3 DNA reads TGTGCCAGCAGCCCCGTCGGTACCGGGACGGGAGACACCGGGGAGCTGTTTTTT. Translation gives CASSPVGTGTGDTGELFF.

This clone was recorded a few times. The gene calls are TRBV11-2 and TRBJ2-7; perhaps TRBD1 as D (6 bases). The V gene lost 8 bases and the J gene lost 3 bases, with 20 bases spanning the gap. CDR3 length equals 15 residues. Germline V gene data show CDR1 as SGHAT and CDR2 as FQNNGV. Here the CDR3 DNA reads TGTGCCAGCGGGATCTCACTGGGGGCAATCTACGAGCAGTACTTC. Amino acid sequence: CASGISLGAIYEQYF.

This clone was picked up a small number of times. The chain links TRBV29-1 to TRBJ1-1; 8 bases fit TRBD1. CDR1 is SQVTM, CDR2 ANQGSEA, per germline. The junction had 10 bases not matched to a gene; V was cut back by 3 bases and J by 4 bases. The CDR3 is 15 amino acids. The CDR3: CSVDHDRGQVTEAFF. CDR3 in DNA: TGCAGCGTTGACCACGACAGGGGCCAAGTCACTGAAGCTTTCTTT.

The rearrangement links TRBV5-4 to TRBJ1-2; tentative D call: TRBD1 (5 bases). CDR3 length equals 14 residues. The ends were cut back, 1 base at V and 4 bases at J, with 11 bases in the middle. CDR1 is SGHNT and CDR2 is YYREEE in the germline V gene (reference sequence). The CDR3, as DNA: TGTGCCAGCAGCTTGAAAGGGGCCTCCTATGGCTACACCTTC. Its translation is CASSLKGASYGYTF.

This clone was recorded only once. This rearrangement joins TRBV7-9 to TRBJ2-7; weak D call: TRBD1 (5 bases). The CDR3 length is 12 residues. Germline V CDR1 and CDR2: SEHNR, FQNEAQ (reference sequence). V dropped 5 bases and J dropped 0 bases, with 5 bases sitting between them. This CDR3 is CASSGHSYEQYF. DNA for the CDR3: TGTGCCAGCAGCGGACACTCCTACGAGCAGTACTTC.

The rearrangement uses TRBV10-3 and TRBJ2-3; D possibly uses TRBD1 or TRBD2 (5 bases each). Trimming took off 4 bases at V and 2 bases at J, with 10 bases between the two ends. Germline V gives CDR1 ENHRY, CDR2 SYGVKD. The CDR3 is 14 amino acids. As DNA, the CDR3 is TGTGCCATCAGTGCTGGGACGGACACAGATACGCAGTATTTT. Translated: CAISAGTDTDTQYF.

This clone was detected a few times. The chain combines TRBV7-2 with TRBJ2-3; a weak D match, TRBD2 (7 bases). The germline V gene encodes CDR1 SGHTA and CDR2 FQGNSA. The V gene lost 5 bases and the J gene lost 4 bases, with 19 bases spanning the gap. There are 16 residues in the CDR3. CDR3 amino acids: CASSEYEGGLADTQYF. CDR3 coding DNA: TGTGCCAGCAGCGAGTACGAGGGGGGGCTCGCAGATACGCAGTATTTT.

A note on this clone: Other DNA sequences within the sample encode an identical CDR3. V gene TRBV5-6 combines with J gene TRBJ2-7, with D hard to call. Trimming removed 2 bases at V and 3 bases at J, with 3 bases between. This CDR3 spans 11 amino acids. CDR1 and CDR2 (germline): SGHDT, YYEEEE. The CDR3 loop is CASSFSYEQYF. CDR3 nucleotide sequence: TGTGCCAGCAGCTTTAGCTACGAGCAGTACTTC.

This clone was recorded a few times. The chain recombines TRBV5-4 with TRBJ1-1; no reliable D call. Trimming stripped 0 bases from V and 5 bases from J, with 8 bases between. CDR1 is SGHNT and CDR2 is YYREEE in the germline V gene (reference sequence). The CDR3 spans 13 residues. CDR3 in DNA: TGTGCCAGCAGCTTGGGGTGGGATACTGAAGCTTTCTTT. Translation: CASSLGWDTEAFF.

This clone was seen more than once but under ten times. This chain joins TRBV11-2 and TRBJ2-1, with D possibly matching TRBD2 (5 bases). CDR1 is SGHAT and CDR2 is FQNNGV in the germline V gene. The CDR3 runs 13 residues. V lost 1 base to trimming and J lost 8 bases, with 9 bases between them. CDR3 protein: CASSLAGVDEQFF. CDR3 DNA: TGTGCCAGCAGCTTAGCCGGGGTCGATGAGCAGTTCTTC.

CDR3 DNA sequence: TGTGCCAGCAGTGGGGCCGTTGAAGCTTTCTTT. Protein sequence: CASSGAVEAFF. V usage is TRBV25-1 and J usage is TRBJ1-1; D uncertain. CDR1 and CDR2 (germline): MGHDK, SYGVNS. V shed 4 bases and J shed 7 bases, with 7 bases lying between them. The CDR3 extends over 11 amino acids.

The chain employs TRBV7-9 and TRBJ2-7; TRBD1 is a possible D gene (6 bases). Trimming stripped 10 bases from V and 5 bases from J, with 18 bases between. The CDR3 length is 13 residues. In germline, CDR1 is SEHNR, CDR2 FQNEAQ (reference sequence). CDR3 DNA sequence: TGTGCCACAGGGGCCCCATTAAGAGACGAGCAGTACTTC. This gives the protein CATGAPLRDEQYF.

This clone was recorded a few times. The V gene is TRBV13, the J gene TRBJ2-3; D not resolved. Germline V gene sequence: CDR1 PRHDT, CDR2 FYEKMQ (reference sequence). The V end lost 5 bases, the J end lost 9 bases, and 12 bases lay between the germline ends. The CDR3 consists of 12 residues. The CDR3 region is CASSPVQRTQYF. In nucleotides, the CDR3 is TGTGCCAGCAGCCCCGTGCAAAGGACGCAGTATTTT.

V usage is TRBV30 and J usage is TRBJ2-7; 7 positions match TRBD1. The CDR3 contains 14 residues. Looked up from germline, CDR1 is GTSNPN and CDR2 is SVGIG (reference sequence). The V segment lost 5 bases and the J segment 4 bases; nucleotides outside the gene matches: 11. CDR3 sequence (DNA): TGTGCCTGGGACCCCGGGACAGAGAGTTACGAGCAGTACTTC. It codes for CAWDPGTESYEQYF.

This clone was observed a few times. V is TRBV27 and J is TRBJ2-5; D gene ambiguous. The CDR3 has 14 amino acids. The V gene's germline CDR1 is MNHEY and CDR2 SMNVEV (reference sequence). The germline V and J ends were trimmed by 2 bases and 0 bases, with 7 bases remaining between them. The CDR3 DNA reads as TGTGCCAGCAGTTTAATTGCAGACCAAGAGACCCAGTACTTC. Translation gives CASSLIADQETQYF.

This chain joins TRBV6-1 and TRBJ2-5, with TRBD1 as a possible D gene (6 bases). CDR1 and CDR2 (germline): MNHNS, SASEGT. CDR3 length: 15 amino acids. Trimming pared 11 bases from V and 7 bases from J, leaving 26 bases between. The CDR3 DNA follows: TGTGCCGTGCAAGACAAGGACAGTAAGAGTTGGACCCAGTACTTC. Translating it yields CAVQDKDSKSWTQYF.

This clone was recorded once. V and J are TRBV27 and TRBJ1-4; D is possibly TRBD1 (5 bases). The CDR3 sequence is 14 residues long. V was pared by 7 bases and J by 8 bases, with 17 bases between. Germline V gene sequence: CDR1 MNHEY, CDR2 SMNVEV (reference sequence). This chain's CDR3 is CASTWGGAGEKLFF. In nucleotides, the CDR3 is TGTGCCAGCACTTGGGGAGGGGCAGGGGAAAAACTGTTTTTT. Combining the CDR3 with reference TRBV27 and TRBJ1-4 gives the whole variable domain EAQVTQNPRYLITVTGKKLTVTCSQNMNHEYMSWYRQDPGLGLRQIYYSMNVEVTDKGDVPEGYKVSRKEKRNFPLILESPSPNQTSLYFCASTWGGAGEKLFFGSGTQLSVL.

The chain uses TRBV13 and TRBJ1-5; 7 bases are a match to TRBD1. Germline V gene sequence: CDR1 PRHDT, CDR2 FYEKMQ (reference sequence). CDR3 length equals 13 residues. V dropped 5 bases and J dropped 6; count of bases not matched to a gene: 4. The chain's CDR3 is CASSAGGSQPQHF. The CDR3 coding sequence is TGTGCCAGCAGCGCAGGGGGTAGTCAGCCCCAGCATTTT.

The chain joins TRBV5-4 to TRBJ2-3; D perhaps matches TRBD2 (7 bases). Germline assignment: CDR1 SGHNT and CDR2 YYREEE (reference sequence). With 3 bases removed from V and 2 bases from J, the gap between germline ends came to 13 bases. This CDR3 has 15 residues. The CDR3 nucleotides read TGTGCCAGCAGCTACCGGGGGGCCACCACAGATACGCAGTATTTT. It is translated as CASSYRGATTDTQYF. The whole variable domain, filled in from reference TRBV5-4 and TRBJ2-3, reads ETGVTQSPTHLIKTRGQQVTLRCSSQSGHNTVSWYQQALGQGPQFIFQYYREEENGRGNFPPRFSGLQFPNYSSELNVNALELDDSALYLCASSYRGATTDTQYFGPGTRLTVL.